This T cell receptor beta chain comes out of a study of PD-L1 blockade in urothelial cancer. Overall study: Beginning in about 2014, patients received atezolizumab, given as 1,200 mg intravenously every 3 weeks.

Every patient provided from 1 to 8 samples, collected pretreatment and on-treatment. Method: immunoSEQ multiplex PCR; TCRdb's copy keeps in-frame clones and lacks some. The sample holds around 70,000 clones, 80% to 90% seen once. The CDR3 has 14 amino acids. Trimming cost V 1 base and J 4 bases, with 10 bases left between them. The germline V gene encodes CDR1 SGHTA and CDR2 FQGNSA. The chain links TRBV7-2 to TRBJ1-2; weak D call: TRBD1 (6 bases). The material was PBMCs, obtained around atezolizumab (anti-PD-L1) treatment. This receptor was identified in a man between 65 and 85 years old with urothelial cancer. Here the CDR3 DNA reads TGTGCCAGCAGCTTAGTGAGGGGGTCCTATGGCTACACCTTC. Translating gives CASSLVRGSYGYTF.